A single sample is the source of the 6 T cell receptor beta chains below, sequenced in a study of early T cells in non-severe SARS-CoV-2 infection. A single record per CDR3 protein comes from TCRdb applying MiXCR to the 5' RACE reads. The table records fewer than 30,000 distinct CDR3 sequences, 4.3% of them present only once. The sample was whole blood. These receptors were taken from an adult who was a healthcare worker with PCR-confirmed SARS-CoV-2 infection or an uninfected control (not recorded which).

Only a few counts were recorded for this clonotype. The CDR3 loop is CASSPDRLAGYEQYF. CDR3 coding DNA: TGTGCCAGCAGCCCCGATAGACTAGCGGGATACGAGCAGTACTTC. V is TRBV7-9 and J is TRBJ2-7; 11 nucleotides align to TRBD2. CDR1 SEHNR and CDR2 FQNEAQ come from the germline V gene (reference sequence). CDR3 length: 15 amino acids. The V segment lost 5 bases and the J segment 4 bases; nucleotides outside the gene matches: 7.

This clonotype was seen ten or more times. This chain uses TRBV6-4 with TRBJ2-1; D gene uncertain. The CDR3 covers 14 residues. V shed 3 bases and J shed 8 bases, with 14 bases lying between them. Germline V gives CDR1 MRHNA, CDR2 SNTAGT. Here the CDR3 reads CASSESASRDEQFF. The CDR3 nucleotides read TGTGCCAGCAGTGAATCGGCCTCTAGGGATGAGCAGTTCTTC.

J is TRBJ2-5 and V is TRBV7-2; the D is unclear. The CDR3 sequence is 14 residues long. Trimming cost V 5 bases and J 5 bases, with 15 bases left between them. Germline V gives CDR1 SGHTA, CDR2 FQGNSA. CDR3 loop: CASSMRATMETQYF. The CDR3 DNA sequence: TGTGCCAGCAGCATGAGAGCAACGATGGAGACCCAGTACTTC.

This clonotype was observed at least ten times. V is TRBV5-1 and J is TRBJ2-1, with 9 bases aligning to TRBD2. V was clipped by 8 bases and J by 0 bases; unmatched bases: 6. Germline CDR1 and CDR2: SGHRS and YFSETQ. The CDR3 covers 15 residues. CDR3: CASRLAGSSYNEQFF. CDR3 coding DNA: TGCGCCAGTCGCCTAGCGGGGAGCTCCTACAATGAGCAGTTCTTC.

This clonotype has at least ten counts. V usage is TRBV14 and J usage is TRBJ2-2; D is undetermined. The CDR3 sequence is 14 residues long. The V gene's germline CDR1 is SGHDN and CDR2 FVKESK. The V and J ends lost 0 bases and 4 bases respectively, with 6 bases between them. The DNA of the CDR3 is TGTGCCAGCAGCCAAGAAATGGGCACCGGGGAGCTGTTTTTT. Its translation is CASSQEMGTGELFF.

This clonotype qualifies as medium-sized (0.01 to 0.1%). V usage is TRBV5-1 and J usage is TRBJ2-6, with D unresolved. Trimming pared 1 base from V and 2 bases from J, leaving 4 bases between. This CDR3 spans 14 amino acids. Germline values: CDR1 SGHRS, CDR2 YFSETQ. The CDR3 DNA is TGCGCCAGCAGCTTGCCCACTGGGGCCAACGTCCTGACTTTC. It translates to CASSLPTGANVLTF.